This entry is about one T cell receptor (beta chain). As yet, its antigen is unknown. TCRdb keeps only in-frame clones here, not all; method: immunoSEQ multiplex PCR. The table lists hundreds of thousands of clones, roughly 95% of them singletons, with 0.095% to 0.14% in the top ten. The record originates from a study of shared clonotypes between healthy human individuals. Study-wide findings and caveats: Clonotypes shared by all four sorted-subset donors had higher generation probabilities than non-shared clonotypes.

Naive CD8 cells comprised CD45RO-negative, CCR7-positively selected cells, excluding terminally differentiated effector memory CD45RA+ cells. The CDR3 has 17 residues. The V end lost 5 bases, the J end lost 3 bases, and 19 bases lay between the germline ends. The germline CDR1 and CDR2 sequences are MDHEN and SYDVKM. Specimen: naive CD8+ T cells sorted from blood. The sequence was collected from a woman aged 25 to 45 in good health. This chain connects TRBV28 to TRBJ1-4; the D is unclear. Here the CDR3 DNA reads TGTGCCAGCAGTCGGATCCCCCCCGACTCGGCTAATGAAAAACTGTTTTTT. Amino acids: CASSRIPPDSANEKLFF.